This T cell receptor (beta chain) emerged from a study of response to subunit inactivated influenza vaccine. Study results and caveats: Seasonal influenza vaccination, on each occasion, was suggested by the authors to recruit few new T cells.

On this clonotype: Its antigen is undetermined.

TCRdb re-called the RT-PCR reads through MiXCR, storing one row per CDR3 protein. The sample holds about 520,000 distinct CDR3 sequences, roughly 23% seen once. The CDR3 is 13 amino acids. CDR1 and CDR2 (germline): MNHEY, SVGAGI. V was pared by 0 bases and J by 7 bases, with 9 bases between. V is TRBV6-5 and J is TRBJ1-1; D unclear. The starting material was CD4+ T cells sorted from PBMCs, obtained more than 4 days after vaccination. This TCR was sampled from a man aged 50 to 60 who received an inactivated influenza vaccine. The CDR3 coding sequence is TGTGCCAGCAGTTACTCTGGTTTCGTTGAAGCTTTCTTT. Translating gives CASSYSGFVEAFF.